The 27 T cell receptor beta chains in this list originate from one sample, sequenced in a study of metastatic and nonmetastatic thyroid tumors. Patients underwent thyroid surgery, and none had received any treatment before it. TCRdb reanalyzed the PCR reads via MiXCR. The data hold tens of thousands of clones, with 12% observed a single time. Sequenced sample: tumor tissue. These receptors all stem from a female donor with papillary thyroid cancer or a benign thyroid nodule (not recorded which). Some clones in this sample may be carry-over from other donors' samples.

This clone was observed many times. This sequence joins TRBV7-9 and TRBJ2-7, with D perhaps given as TRBD1 or TRBD2 (6 bases each). Germline V lookup: CDR1 SEHNR, CDR2 FQNEAQ (reference sequence). CDR3 length equals 13 residues. V was clipped by 2 bases and J by 2 bases, with 7 bases between them. The DNA for the CDR3 is TGTGCCAGCAGCTTACGGGGGCCCTACGAGCAGTACTTC. Translation gives CASSLRGPYEQYF.

The sample holds many counts of this clone. The rearrangement joins TRBV9 to TRBJ2-7, with unresolved D. Germline lookup yields CDR1 SGDLS and CDR2 YYNGEE. The length of the CDR3 is 14 residues. Trimming removed 2 bases from V and 2 bases from J, with 11 bases in between. The chain's CDR3 is CASSVDQTTYEQYF. CDR3 DNA sequence: TGTGCCAGCAGCGTGGACCAAACCACCTACGAGCAGTACTTC.

As regards this clone: This sequence may be a read error, since a much larger clone differs from it by one base. This sequence joins TRBV14 and TRBJ2-1; D remains unclear. The length of the CDR3 is 13 residues. The germline CDR1 and CDR2 sequences are SGHDN and FVKESK. CDR3 sequence: CASNQALFREQFF. In DNA, the CDR3 is TGTGCCAGCAACCAAGCACTATTCAGAGAGCAGTTCTTC. The complete variable domain, with remaining parts taken from reference TRBV14 and TRBJ2-1, reads EAGVTQFPSHSVIEKGQTVTLRCDPISGHDNLYWYRRVMGKEIKFLLHFVKESKQDESGMPNNRFLAERTGGTYSTLKVQPAELEDSGVYFCASNQALFREQFFGPGTRLTVL.

Points on this clone: This clone may be a read error of a much larger clone one base away. This chain joins TRBV28 and TRBJ1-1; a weak D match, TRBD1 (6 bases). CDR1 and CDR2 (germline): MDHEN, SYDVKM. This CDR3 has 18 amino acids. V dropped 5 bases and J dropped 7 bases, with 29 bases sitting between them. DNA for the CDR3: TGTGCCAGCAGTATCAGGACAGCTCTTAGAGGGGACGACATTGAAGCTTTCTTT. It codes for CASSIRTALRGDDIEAFF. The entire variable domain, with the rest obtained from reference TRBV28 and TRBJ1-1, is as follows: DVKVTQSSRYLVKRTGEKVFLECVQDMDHENMFWYRQDPGLGLRLIYFSYDVKMKEKGDIPEGYSVSREKKERFSLILESASTNQTSMYLCASSIRTALRGDDIEAFFGQGTRLTVV.

Notes on this clone: This may stem from a read error, because a much larger clone lies one nucleotide away. The V call is TRBV5-1, the J call TRBJ2-5; D not certain. This CDR3 is 15 amino acids long. The V end lost 6 bases, the J end lost 3 bases, and 18 bases lay between the germline ends. Germline CDR1 SGHRS, CDR2 YFSETQ. CDR3 protein: CASTPSVDLEETQYF. The CDR3 region has the DNA TGCGCCAGCACCCCGTCAGTGGATTTAGAAGAGACCCAGTACTTC.

CDR3 DNA sequence: TGCGCCAGCAGTCGAGAGAGGGAGGGGGCGCGGAATGAGCAGTTCTTC. Residues: CASSREREGARNEQFF. The chain recombines TRBV4-1 with TRBJ2-1, with D possibly being TRBD1 or TRBD2 (7 bases each). The ends were cut back, 6 bases at V and 7 bases at J, with 22 bases in the middle. Per the germline V gene, CDR1 is MGHRA and CDR2 is YSYEKL. The CDR3 consists of 16 residues.

This clone was seen at least ten times. Additional DNA sequences in this sample encode the identical CDR3. V and J are TRBV2 and TRBJ2-5, with D perhaps being TRBD1 or TRBD2 (5 bases each). CDR1 SNHLY and CDR2 FYNNEI come from the germline V gene. V was pared by 7 bases and J by 4 bases, with 16 bases between. The CDR3 covers 14 residues. The CDR3 sequence: CASIFGIGAETQYF. CDR3 coding DNA: TGTGCCAGCATTTTCGGGATAGGGGCAGAGACCCAGTACTTC. Complete variable domain (other parts from reference TRBV2 and TRBJ2-5): EPEVTQTPSHQVTQMGQEVILRCVPISNHLYFYWYRQILGQKVEFLVSFYNNEISEKSEIFDDQFSVERPDGSNFTLKIRSTKLEDSAMYFCASIFGIGAETQYFGPGTRLLVL.

At least ten counts were recorded for this clone. J is TRBJ2-3 and V is TRBV19, with D perhaps matching TRBD2 (5 bases). CDR1 and CDR2 from the germline V gene are LNHDA and SQIVND (reference sequence). V was cut by 3 bases and J by 2 bases, with 12 bases left in between. The CDR3 length is 15 residues. The CDR3 DNA reads TGTGCCAGTAGTATCATCACGGGGAACACAGATACGCAGTATTTT. Its translation: CASSIITGNTDTQYF.

The chain joins TRBV5-1 to TRBJ1-2; unclear D gene. Trimming removed 4 bases from V and 8 bases from J, with 18 bases in between. Germline loops: CDR1 SGHRS, CDR2 YFSETQ. CDR3 length: 14 amino acids. The CDR3 DNA follows: TGCGCCAGCAGCCTTCAAGGACCACTCGAGGGCTACACCTTC. This codes for CASSLQGPLEGYTF.

With regard to this clone: A single base separates this from a much larger clone, so it may be a read error. The chain couples TRBV11-2 to TRBJ2-2, with D tentatively TRBD1 (6 bases). Germline CDR1 reads SGHAT; CDR2 reads FQNNGV. The CDR3 runs 16 residues. V was trimmed by 3 bases and J by 0 bases, leaving 11 bases between them. The CDR3 DNA follows: TGTGCCAGCAGCTTTTACCAGGGGACGAACACCGGGGAGCTGTTTTTT. It encodes CASSFYQGTNTGELFF.

This clone appeared many times. J is TRBJ2-7 and V is TRBV5-1; D not certain. The CDR3 sequence is 13 residues long. The V end was cut by 0 bases, the J end by 7 bases, with 11 bases between. Germline V gene lookup returns CDR1 SGHRS and CDR2 YFSETQ. For the CDR3, the DNA is TGCGCCAGCAGCTTGGGGGTCGTGCGGGAGCAGTACTTC. Protein product: CASSLGVVREQYF.

The table lists this clone with many counts. The CDR3 DNA is TGTGCCAGCTCCAGGGAGAAGGGGCTTAGCGACGAGCAGTACTTC. Amino acids: CASSREKGLSDEQYF. This chain joins TRBV2 and TRBJ2-7; D assignment may be TRBD1 or TRBD2 (5 bases each). Germline V gene lookup returns CDR1 SNHLY and CDR2 FYNNEI. V lost 8 bases, J lost 5 bases, and 22 bases lay in between. This CDR3 comprises 15 residues. The whole variable domain, remainder taken from reference TRBV2 and TRBJ2-7, is EPEVTQTPSHQVTQMGQEVILRCVPISNHLYFYWYRQILGQKVEFLVSFYNNEISEKSEIFDDQFSVERPDGSNFTLKIRSTKLEDSAMYFCASSREKGLSDEQYFGPGTRLTVT.

This clone occurred many times. The CDR3, as DNA: TGTGCCAGCAGTGTGGGGGTTACTAATGAAAAACTGTTTTTT. Translation: CASSVGVTNEKLFF. The chain carries TRBV6-1 and TRBJ1-4, with D perhaps TRBD1 (5 bases). The ends were cut back, 4 bases at V and 2 bases at J, with 8 bases in the middle. The germline V gene has CDR1 MNHNS and CDR2 SASEGT. This CDR3 contains 14 residues.

Many counts were recorded for this clone. The rearrangement uses TRBV9 and TRBJ1-2; tentatively, D is TRBD1 (5 bases). V shed 2 bases and J shed 0 bases, with 11 bases lying between them. CDR1 and CDR2 (germline): SGDLS, YYNGEE. This CDR3 is 15 amino acids long. Here the CDR3 DNA reads TGTGCCAGCAGCGTGGGACGGCTAACTAACTATGGCTACACCTTC. Protein sequence: CASSVGRLTNYGYTF.

The sample holds a few counts of this clone. A read error may be the cause here, since a much bigger clone is one base away. The J gene is TRBJ1-2, the V gene TRBV25-1; unclear D gene. The CDR3 consists of 13 residues. Germline CDR1 MGHDK, CDR2 SYGVNS. The CDR3 sequence: CAISRTVNYGYTF. DNA of the CDR3: TGTGCCATCAGTAGAACAGTTAACTATGGCTACACCTTC.

This clone showed up just a few times. One base away lies a much larger clone, so this may be a sequencing read error. Distinct nucleotide sequences in the sample also encode this CDR3. J is TRBJ2-3 and V is TRBV10-3; D is perhaps TRBD2 (6 bases). Germline CDR1 is ENHRY and CDR2 is SYGVKD. The V end lost 7 bases, the J end lost 5 bases, and 22 bases lay between the germline ends. This CDR3 region has 16 residues. CDR3 sequence reads: CAITPTSLALGDTQYF. CDR3 DNA sequence: TGTGCCATCACGCCCACTTCCCTAGCGCTCGGAGATACGCAGTATTTT.

This clone showed up just a few times. This may stem from a read error, because a much larger clone lies one nucleotide away. The identical CDR3 is also encoded by other nucleotide sequences in the sample. The V and J genes are TRBV3-1 and TRBJ2-3; D call uncertain. The CDR3 sequence is 13 residues long. The germline CDR1 and CDR2 sequences are LGHDT and YNNKEL (reference sequence). CDR3 region: CASSLGEMDTQYF. Here the CDR3 DNA reads TGCGCCAGCAGTCTAGGAGAGATGGATACGCAGTATTTT.

This clone was counted at least ten times. V usage is TRBV20-1 and J usage is TRBJ2-3, with 14 bases lining up with TRBD2. CDR3 length: 20 amino acids. Looked up from germline, CDR1 is DFQATT and CDR2 is SNEGSKA (reference sequence). V was pared by 3 bases and J by 4 bases, with 18 bases of the junction left unmatched. This chain's CDR3 is CSASSLTSGRAGIRPDTQYF. The CDR3 DNA sequence: TGCAGTGCTAGTTCCTTGACTAGCGGGAGGGCCGGGATTAGGCCAGATACGCAGTATTTT.

Ten or more counts support this clone. The genes are TRBV12-3 or TRBV12-4 and TRBJ1-1, with D unclear. V was clipped by 3 bases and J by 6 bases, with 11 bases between them. The CDR3 is 13 amino acids. The CDR3 bases are TGTGCCAGCAGTTTCCTTTACGACGCTGAAGCTTTCTTT. It encodes CASSFLYDAEAFF.

The rearrangement joins TRBV30 to TRBJ2-1; TRBD1 agrees at 9 bases. Germline loops: CDR1 GTSNPN, CDR2 SVGIG (reference sequence). The V and J ends lost 6 bases and 4 bases, in that order; junction bases with no gene match: 10. The CDR3 contains 15 residues. CDR3 protein: CACLEGTGLYNEQFF. Written as DNA, the CDR3 is TGTGCCTGCTTGGAGGGGACAGGGTTATACAATGAGCAGTTCTTC.

Comments on this clone: This may stem from a read error, because a much larger clone lies one nucleotide away. The rearrangement links TRBV20-1 to TRBJ2-3; TRBD2 might be the D (6 bases). Trimming removed 0 bases from V and 3 bases from J, with 16 bases in between. This CDR3 has 16 amino acids. Germline loops: CDR1 DFQATT, CDR2 SNEGSKA (reference sequence). CDR3 in DNA: TGCAGTGCTAGAGATGCTAGCAGGAGGGGAACAGATACGCAGTATTTT. Translating gives CSARDASRRGTDTQYF.

This clone was seen repeatedly, ten times or more. A read error may produce the germline difference seen at one junction end. V and J are TRBV20-1 and TRBJ1-2; 12 bases match TRBD1. CDR1 DFQATT and CDR2 SNEGSKA come from the germline V gene (reference sequence). The CDR3 totals 12 residues. The CDR3: CSARGGQGAMPF. CDR3 DNA: TGCAGTGCTAGGGGGGGACAGGGGGCAATGCCCTTC.

There are a few counts of this clone. Relative to the germline gene, one junction end is altered; a read error may explain this. The sample contains more than one DNA sequence encoding this CDR3. The V gene is TRBV6-1, the J gene TRBJ1-5; D is unresolved. CDR3 length equals 13 residues. Germline-derived CDR1 and CDR2 are MNHNS and SASEGT. DNA for the CDR3: TGTGCCAGTAGTGAAGAAGAGTTTCAGCCCCGGCATTTT. Its protein is CASSEEEFQPRHF.

This clone was detected many times. The CDR3 DNA reads as TGTGCCAGCAGTACCCTGACTAGCGGGAGGGCCATTCATTCAGATACGCAGTATTTT. Translating it yields CASSTLTSGRAIHSDTQYF. The chain couples TRBV28 to TRBJ2-3; 14 nucleotides agree with TRBD2. J was trimmed by 4 bases and V by 5 bases; bases with no gene match: 14. CDR1 MDHEN and CDR2 SYDVKM come from the germline V gene. The CDR3 has 19 residues.

The genes are TRBV18 and TRBJ1-5, with D perhaps TRBD1 (5 bases). The CDR3 loop spans 15 amino acids. Germline V gives CDR1 KGHSH, CDR2 LQKENI. V lost 0 bases and J lost 4, with 10 bases in between. CDR3 residues: CASSPPGGGNQPQHF. In DNA, the CDR3 is TGTGCCAGCTCACCACCCGGGGGAGGTAATCAGCCCCAGCATTTT.

This clone was seen a handful of times. This clone may be a read error of a much larger clone one base away. This chain connects TRBV6-1 to TRBJ2-2; no firm D call. Germline V gene lookup returns CDR1 MNHNS and CDR2 SASEGT. The germline V and J ends were trimmed by 6 bases and 6 bases, with 11 bases remaining between them. This CDR3 has 13 residues. The CDR3 region has the DNA TGTGCCAGCAGCGCGGAGTACGCCGGGGAGCTGTTTTTT. Translation: CASSAEYAGELFF.

This clone was recorded at least ten times. The V gene is TRBV20-1, the J gene TRBJ1-6, with no clear D. This CDR3 comprises 13 residues. Germline CDR1 reads DFQATT; CDR2 reads SNEGSKA (reference sequence). V was pared by 5 bases and J by 10 bases, with 15 bases between. CDR3 DNA: TGCAGTGCTCTCGACATATTTCCCTCACCCCTCCACTTT. Its translation: CSALDIFPSPLHF.